This TCR beta chain was sequenced during a study of CD4+ T cells in melanoma. This CDR3 comprises 14 residues. Germline loops: CDR1 LNHDA, CDR2 SQIVND (reference sequence). V lost 4 bases, J lost 1 base, and 3 bases stayed unmatched. Sequencing was performed with immunoSEQ multiplex PCR; in TCRdb, only in-frame clones are kept and a portion is missing. The sample yields approximately 9,900 clones, approximately 68% seen once. V is TRBV19 and J is TRBJ2-5, with 7 bases fitting TRBD2. The sequence was obtained from a human donor with melanoma. Sample: cells from a culture (not recorded whether cultured in vitro). CDR3 region: CASSNSGAQETQYF. CDR3 bases: TGTGCCAGTAGTAACAGCGGGGCCCAAGAGACCCAGTACTTC.